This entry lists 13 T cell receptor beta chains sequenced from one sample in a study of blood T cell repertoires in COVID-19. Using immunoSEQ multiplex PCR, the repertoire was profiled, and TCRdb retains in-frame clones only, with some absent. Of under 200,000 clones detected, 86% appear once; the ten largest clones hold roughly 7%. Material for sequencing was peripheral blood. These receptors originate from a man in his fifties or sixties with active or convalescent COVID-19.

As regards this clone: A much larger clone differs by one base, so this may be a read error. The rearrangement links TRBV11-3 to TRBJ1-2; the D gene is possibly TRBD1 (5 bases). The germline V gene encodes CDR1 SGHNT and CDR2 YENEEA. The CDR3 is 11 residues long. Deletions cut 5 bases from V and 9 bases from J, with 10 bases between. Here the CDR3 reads CASSMGGSYTF. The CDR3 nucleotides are TGTGCCAGCAGCATGGGGGGAAGCTACACCTTC. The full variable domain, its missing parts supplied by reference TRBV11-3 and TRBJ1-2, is EAGVVQSPRYKIIEKKQPVAFWCNPISGHNTLYWYLQNLGQGPELLIRYENEEAVDDSQLPKDRFSAERLKGVDSTLKIQPAELGDSAVYLCASSMGGSYTFGSGTRLTVV.

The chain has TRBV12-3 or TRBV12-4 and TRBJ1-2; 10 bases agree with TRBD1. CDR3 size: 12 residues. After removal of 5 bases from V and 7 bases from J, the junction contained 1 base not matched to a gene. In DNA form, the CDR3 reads TGTGCCAGCAGTGACAGGGGGCCTGGCTACACCTTC. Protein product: CASSDRGPGYTF.

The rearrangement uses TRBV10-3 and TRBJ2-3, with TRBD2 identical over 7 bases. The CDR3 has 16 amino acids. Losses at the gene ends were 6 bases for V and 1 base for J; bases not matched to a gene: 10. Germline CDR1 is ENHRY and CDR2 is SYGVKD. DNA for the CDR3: TGTGCCATCAGCAGGCCCGGCAGCGGGGGCACAGATACGCAGTATTTT. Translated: CAISRPGSGGTDTQYF.

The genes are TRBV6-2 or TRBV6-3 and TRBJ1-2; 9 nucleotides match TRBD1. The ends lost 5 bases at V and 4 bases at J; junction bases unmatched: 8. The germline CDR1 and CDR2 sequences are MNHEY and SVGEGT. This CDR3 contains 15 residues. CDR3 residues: CASSPGTGRIYGYTF. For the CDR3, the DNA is TGTGCCAGCAGTCCCGGGACAGGGAGGATCTATGGCTACACCTTC.

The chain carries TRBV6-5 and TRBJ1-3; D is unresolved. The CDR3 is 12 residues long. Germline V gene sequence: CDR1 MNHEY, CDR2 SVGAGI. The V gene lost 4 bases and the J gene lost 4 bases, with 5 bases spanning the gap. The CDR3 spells CASSFSGNTIYF. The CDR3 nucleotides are TGTGCCAGCAGTTTTAGCGGAAACACCATATATTTT.

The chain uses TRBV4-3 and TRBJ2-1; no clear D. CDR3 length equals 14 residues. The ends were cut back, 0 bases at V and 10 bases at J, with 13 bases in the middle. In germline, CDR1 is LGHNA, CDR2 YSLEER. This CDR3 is CASSQEPLVGEQFF. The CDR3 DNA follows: TGCGCCAGCAGCCAAGAACCCCTAGTCGGGGAGCAGTTCTTC.

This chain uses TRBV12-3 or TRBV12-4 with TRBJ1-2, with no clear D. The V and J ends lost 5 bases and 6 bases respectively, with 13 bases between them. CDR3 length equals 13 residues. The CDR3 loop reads CASSPLELDGYTF. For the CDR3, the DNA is TGTGCCAGCAGTCCTCTGGAGCTGGATGGCTACACCTTC.

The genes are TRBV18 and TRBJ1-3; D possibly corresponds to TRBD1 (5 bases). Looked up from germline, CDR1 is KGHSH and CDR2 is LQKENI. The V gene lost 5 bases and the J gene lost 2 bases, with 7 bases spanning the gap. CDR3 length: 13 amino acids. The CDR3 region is CASSGAAGNTIYF. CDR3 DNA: TGTGCCAGCTCAGGGGCCGCTGGAAACACCATATATTTT.

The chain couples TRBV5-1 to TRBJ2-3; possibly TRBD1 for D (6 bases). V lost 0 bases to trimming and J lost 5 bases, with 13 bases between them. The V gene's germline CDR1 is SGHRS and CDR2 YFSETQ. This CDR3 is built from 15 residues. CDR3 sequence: CASSLAGGAGDTQYF. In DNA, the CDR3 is TGCGCCAGCAGCTTGGCTGGGGGCGCCGGAGATACGCAGTATTTT.

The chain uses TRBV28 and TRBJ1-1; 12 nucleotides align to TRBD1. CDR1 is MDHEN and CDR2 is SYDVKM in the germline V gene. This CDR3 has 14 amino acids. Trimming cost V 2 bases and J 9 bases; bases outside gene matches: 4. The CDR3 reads CASSLGGTGGKAFF. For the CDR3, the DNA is TGTGCCAGCAGTTTAGGAGGGACAGGGGGCAAAGCTTTCTTT.

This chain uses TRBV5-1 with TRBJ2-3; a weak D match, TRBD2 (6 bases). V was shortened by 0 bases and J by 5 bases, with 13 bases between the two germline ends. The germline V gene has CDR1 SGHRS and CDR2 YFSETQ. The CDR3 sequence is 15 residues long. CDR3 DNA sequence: TGCGCCAGCAGCTTGGATGGCGGGGTTGAAGATACGCAGTATTTT. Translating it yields CASSLDGGVEDTQYF.

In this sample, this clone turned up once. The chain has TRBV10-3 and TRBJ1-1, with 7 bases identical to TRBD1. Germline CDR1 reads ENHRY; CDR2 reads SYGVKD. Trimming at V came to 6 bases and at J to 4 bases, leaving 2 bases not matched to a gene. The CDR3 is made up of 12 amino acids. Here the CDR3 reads CAIRTGSTEAFF. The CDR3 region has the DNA TGTGCCATCAGGACAGGGAGCACTGAAGCTTTCTTT.

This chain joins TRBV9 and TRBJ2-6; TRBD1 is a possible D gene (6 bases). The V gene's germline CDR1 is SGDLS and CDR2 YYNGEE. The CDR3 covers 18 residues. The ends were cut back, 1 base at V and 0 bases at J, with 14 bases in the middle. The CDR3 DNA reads TGTGCCAGCAGCGTAAGACAGGACCATCTCTCTGGGGCCAACGTCCTGACTTTC. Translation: CASSVRQDHLSGANVLTF.